Described below is a single TCR beta chain sequence and its context. Which antigen it targets is not known. Base quality data are lacking; no much larger clone is found one base away. The intended sense of this specimen's time point label: baseline before first vaccination. Vaccinee samples were obtained from the UK trials COV001 and COV002, which included a single-blind randomized controlled phase 2/3 trial of AZD1222 (ChAdOx1 nCoV-19) in healthy adults. For TCRbeta chain sequencing, PBMC samples from trial participants were taken at day 0 and at day 28 after the second dose. CDR3 length: 12 amino acids, cysteine to phenylalanine. The retained sequence is limited to the CDR3, 36 bases, with the frame set at the first base. The junction carries 8 bases between V and J, which are trimmed by 5 bases and 8 bases respectively. Sequences SGHKS (CDR1) and YYEKEE (CDR2) are obtained from the germline V gene (reference sequence).

The CDR3 regions of human TCRbeta chains were subjected to immunosequencing. Per the original workflow: TCRs in the repertoires were compared against a reference library of SARS-CoV-2-specific TCRs that had been generated with the MIRA antigen-specificity platform. Breadth was defined as the fraction of unique TCRs that were SARS-CoV-2-associated. Depth was defined as the fraction of total T cells that were SARS-CoV-2-associated. Using the MIRA data, each spike-specific TCR was mapped to the spike region that the TCR reacts to and placed in a CD4 or CD8 class. Log10-transformed breadth and depth values were compared by one-way ANOVA with Sidak's multiple comparisons tests. This immuneACCESS table, as held by TCRdb, lists in-frame sequences with V and J called but not all clones. Of the missing ones, under half trace to an unresolved V gene in checked studies; the others have no known cause. V and J calls and clone size are copied from that table; D and trimming were computed from the DNA. The sample profile shows some 140,000 clones; 84% of them were found once. Roughly 4.3% of the sample is in the top ten clones.

This sample was taken from a study of T cell responses to AZD1222 COVID-19 vaccine (dated by TCRdb to the early 2020s). About the study as a whole: AZD1222 recipients with second doses at about 4 weeks or about 12 weeks were pooled, because spike-specific TCR depth and breadth did not differ between schedules. A total of under 250 trial participants underwent TCR sequencing, of whom 200 to 220 had received two doses of AZD1222 and about 25 had received two doses of the MenACWY control vaccine. Trial participants were enrolled by age into 18-55, 56-69 and 70-plus year subgroups, with around 150, 28 and 57 TCR-sequenced participants respectively. What the research found in general, with its limitations: Conclusions about previously exposed vaccinees are limited, since just 5 or 6 AZD1222 recipients were seropositive for SARS-CoV-2 at baseline. Most participants were white British and females outnumbered males, and the authors suggested that clonal diversity may have been underestimated. After two AZD1222 doses, both the breadth and the depth of spike-specific TCRs were significantly higher than at day 0 and than in MenACWY recipients. The vaccine-associated CD4 TCRs covered the entire spike protein, and the dominant responses fell in regions 160-218 and 743-854. Because no day 14 peak-response samples were available, the repertoires could be characterized only after the peak T cell response. In the small 56-69-year group, the increase in depth fell short of significance, most likely because of low power. Reportedly, close to half of the unique spike-specific TCRs recognized epitopes lying outside the regions that are mutated in the B.1.351 and B.1.1.7 variants.

The V gene is TRBV5-5 and the J gene is TRBJ1-6, with the D segment identity uncertain. The origin of this receptor is an adult in good health. The source material was peripheral blood, sampled on day 0 of AZD1222 vaccination. The CDR3 corresponds to CASSPIYSPLHF. The sequence in DNA is TGTGCCAGCAGTCCAATTTATTCACCCCTCCACTTT.